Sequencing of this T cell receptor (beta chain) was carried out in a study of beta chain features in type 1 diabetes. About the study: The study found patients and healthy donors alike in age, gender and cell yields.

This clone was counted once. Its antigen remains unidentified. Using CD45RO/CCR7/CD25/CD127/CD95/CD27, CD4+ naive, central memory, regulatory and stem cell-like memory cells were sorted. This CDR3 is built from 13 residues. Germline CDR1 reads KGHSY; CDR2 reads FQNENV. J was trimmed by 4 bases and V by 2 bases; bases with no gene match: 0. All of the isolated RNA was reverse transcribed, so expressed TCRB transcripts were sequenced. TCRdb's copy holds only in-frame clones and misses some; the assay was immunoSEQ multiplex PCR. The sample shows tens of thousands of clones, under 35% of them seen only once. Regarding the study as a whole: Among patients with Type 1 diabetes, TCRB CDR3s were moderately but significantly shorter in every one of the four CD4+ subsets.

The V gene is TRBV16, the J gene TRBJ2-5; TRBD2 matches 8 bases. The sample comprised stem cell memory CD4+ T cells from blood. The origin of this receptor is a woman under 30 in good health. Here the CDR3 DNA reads TGTGCCAGCAGCCAAACTAGCGGAGAGACCCAGTACTTC. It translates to CASSQTSGETQYF.